This TCR beta chain is drawn from a study of cytomegalovirus exposure and HLA in healthy donors (dated by TCRdb to the late 2010s). Turning to the overall study: An earlier analysis of approximately 550 of the donors reported 250 to 300 Gb of sequence data and roughly 100 million unique TCR beta sequences from 150 million to 200 million T cells. An early release that covered 640 HLA-typed donors contained about 300 gigabases of sequencing data and around 85 million unique TCR sequences. Of the 300 to 500 genotyped donors, more than 75% were placed in the genetic ancestry cluster associated with self-reported Caucasian donors. The study was designed to test whether signatures of past pathogen exposure could be identified by cataloging public T cell receptors. The study used immunosequencing to profile the T cell repertoires of approximately 640 subjects and linked those repertoires to cytomegalovirus serostatus. Along with the roughly 670-subject first cohort, a separate validation cohort of 120 different subjects was used. To predict cytomegalovirus infection status, the study brought together high-throughput TCR immunosequencing, statistical association of individual TCRs with disease status, and machine learning. In a later analysis, previously published TCR beta repertoires from about 640 donors were re-analyzed and high-resolution HLA genotyping was added so that TCR occurrence patterns could be studied. Rather than using new phenotypic data, the later analysis identified candidate immune exposures from TCR beta sequences and from how often those sequences occurred across donors. In an earlier analysis of 500 to 650 of the donors, high-throughput TCR beta sequencing was used to judge whether each TCR beta V gene segment behaved as functional or pseudogenic. Donor age, sex, ethnicity and CMV serostatus were compiled alongside the repertoire data. Genome-wide SNP genotypes for about 65% of the roughly 700 donors were used in a later genetic analysis, which treated that subset as a discovery cohort. All discovery cohort repertoires had been generated on a single sequencing platform. HLA typing included class I and class II loci at four-digit resolution. Typing coverage differed by locus: A, B, C, DRB1 and DQB1 were typed in about 620-640 donors, DQA1 in about 500, DPA1 in 600 to 610, and DPB1 in roughly 450. Because of strong linkage in the cohort, roughly five DR-DQ haplotypes were treated as single units for association and clustering. Across about 380 genotyped donors of the cohort, an average of about 200,000 unique TCR beta nucleotide sequences per donor were sequenced, and roughly 20% of those sequences were non-productive. Beyond this particular receptor, the publication reports: A further reported finding was that TCR beta sequences accurately predicted the HLA-A and HLA-B alleles for most subjects in the first cohort. Some IMGT-functional V segments, including TRBV6-2 and TRBV6-3, could not be distinguished by the 87-base-pair reads and were therefore excluded. Only TCR beta chains were sequenced in this cohort, and the absence of alpha or paired-chain data limited detectable features. The only immune exposure information available for the cohort was CMV serostatus. Most TCR sequences were seen in very few donors, while some public TCRs were found in many individuals. The presence/absence analyses assumed that sequencing depth was roughly uniform across donors, and that assumption may not be true. Over 15 rarely observed V segments, including chromosome 9 orphons, were excluded from the earlier analysis of approximately 500 of the donors because counts were too low. Compared with equally common non-associated chains, HLA-associated TCR beta chains in a later analysis were more clonally expanded and had lower generation probabilities. A later genetic analysis associated a missense DCLRE1C variant with V-gene and J-gene trimming of TCR beta chains, and an independent cohort replicated the association. A cluster of highly shared sequence variants was judged likely to represent a technical artifact of the sequencing pipeline. The authors suggested that the approach could potentially be generalized to other disease states and immunological phenotypes. In a later analysis, several top co-occurrence clusters were reported to appear linked to parvovirus B19, influenza, CMV and Epstein-Barr virus. Linkage disequilibrium might explain the correlated functional status among segregating V segments, but an unknown experimental factor could not be ruled out. In a later analysis, TCR association rates were found to vary across HLA loci, with the most associated TCRs seen for DRB1 alleles and the fewest for HLA-C alleles. At a false discovery rate of 0.05, a later analysis linked about 17,000 TCR beta sequences to specific HLA alleles. In an earlier analysis of some 550 of the donors, most TCR beta V segments were observed in productive rearrangements about 87% or about 30% of the time, broadly matching IMGT annotations. A later genetic analysis reported fewer N-insertions in productive TCRs among donors in an Asian-associated ancestry cluster than the roughly 700-donor mean. Because HLA typing was unavailable for some donors at each locus, only the typed subset was used in association tests. Assigning TCR associations to individual alleles was difficult when HLA alleles, especially DR and DQ, strongly co-occurred. Three of the identified cytomegalovirus-associated TCR beta chains were confirmed in vitro to be specific for cytomegalovirus antigens. The classifier was reported to diagnose cytomegalovirus status with high specificity and sensitivity in both the original cohort and the validation cohort. Most CMV-associated TCR beta chains appeared to be HLA-restricted in a later analysis, and the HLA associations seemed to be driven largely by CMV exposure. In the study, about 150 TCR beta chains were listed as associated with cytomegalovirus.

Receptors were amplified or captured by the immunoSEQ multiplex PCR assay. The multiplex PCR relied on a mix of 60 forward primers for TCR Vbeta segments and 13 reverse primers for TCR Jbeta segments. A multiplex PCR assay on genomic DNA amplified the CDR3 region of rearranged TCR beta genes. Amplified TCR beta libraries were sequenced as 87-base-pair reads on the Illumina HiSeq System. In the original analysis: Across the roughly 600 repertoires, a later analysis counted approximately 75 million unique TCR beta chains, 9.5 million to 13 million of which were shared by at least two donors. To remove PCR and sequencing errors, raw reads were error-corrected and collapsed into unique sequences using a nearest-neighbor algorithm that merged closely related sequences. Alignment of CDR3 sequences to IMGT reference sequences was used to assign V, D and J gene segments. For a sequence to be retained, a match of at least six nucleotides was required to both a V gene segment and a J gene segment. A rearrangement was called productive if the CDR3 had no stop codons and remained in frame with V and J, and every other rearrangement was called non-productive. Following IMGT convention, CDR3 was defined as the stretch from the second conserved V-encoded cysteine up to the conserved J-encoded phenylalanine. The earlier analysis of 587 of the donors excluded sequences that lacked an unambiguous match to a single V gene segment. In an earlier analysis of 450 to 700 of the donors, V segments were called functional above 56.7% productive rearrangements and were called segregating when the between-donor standard deviation exceeded 5%. A statistical classification framework was built to diagnose cytomegalovirus status from the catalog of TCR beta chain sequences. In a later analysis, TCR nucleotide sequences were compared against IMGT/GENE-DB human TR gene sequences so that V and J genes could be assigned. A later analysis assigned CDR3 sequences and most-parsimonious VDJ recombination scenarios with the TCRdist pipeline. In a later analysis, each TCR beta chain was defined by its CDR3 amino acid sequence together with its V-gene family, and reads lacking a unique V-gene family were excluded. As a way to deal with suspected cross-contamination and a sequencing artifact, a later analysis dropped 592 nucleotide sequences that were highly shared and had low generation probability. A later analysis calculated a clonal expansion index for each public chain from normalized within-repertoire ranks of inferred template counts. In a later analysis, generation probabilities were computed using a VDJ recombination model fitted to out-of-frame rearrangements, and the results were checked against IGoR. In a later analysis, hypergeometric tests were used to score TCR-TCR, TCR-HLA and TCR-CMV co-occurrence, with a repertoire-size bias correction applied to TCR pairs. In a later analysis, false discovery rates were estimated by permuting HLA or CMV assignments 20 times. In a later analysis, co-occurring TCRs were grouped using DBSCAN, with TCRdist sequence similarity added in when clustering inside HLA-allele-positive subsets. Co-occurrence clustering excluded repertoires with fewer than 30,000 or more than 120,000 public chains, plus five with anomalous nucleotide sharing. The source is immuneACCESS, and TCRdb retained only in-frame sequences with V and J called. Part of the clones is not carried over; for the studies checked, unresolved V genes explain less than half of this, and the remainder is unexplained. Clonal size and the V and J genes are those of that table, whereas D and trimming came from the DNA. For this sample there are 100,000 to 150,000 clones; 74% appear just once. 5.5% to 8% of the sample rests with the top ten.

The cohort consisted of 666 healthy bone marrow donors. At the time of sampling, every cohort member was nominally healthy, though immune exposures that went unrecorded were likely present. The donor tested CMV seronegative, placing the donor among the 300 to 400 seronegative members of the cohort. Each donor provided a peripheral blood sample, and peripheral blood mononuclear cells were used for TCR beta sequencing. The Qiagen DNeasy Blood Extraction Kit was used to extract genomic DNA from the blood cell samples. As for this clone: No cognate antigen has been identified for it. Sequence at one end of the junction differs from germline and may be a read error.

Sequences SEHNR (CDR1) and FQNEAQ (CDR2) are obtained from the germline V gene (reference sequence). CDR3 length: 13 amino acids, cysteine to phenylalanine. Only the CDR3 DNA stays, 39 bases, in frame from base 1. This chain is built from TRBV7-9 and TRBJ2-7, and TRBD2 aligns with 7 junction nucleotides. The sample was PBMCs. The TCR sequence derives from a male donor in good health and CMV-seronegative. The CDR3 loop reads CSSSLTSAYEQYF. The bases are TGTTCCAGCAGCCTCACTAGCGCCTACGAGCAGTACTTC.